The T cell receptor (beta chain) described here comes from a study of TIL therapy for anti-PD-1-resistant metastatic lung cancer. Study-level information: Median patient age was approximately 58, ranging 38-75 years. Four tumors were EGFR-mutant and two were ALK-rearranged. Study outcomes and limitations: The cohort had more treatment-naive, never-smoker and oncogene-addicted patients than typical.

The libraries were made with immunoSEQ v3. Produced via immunoSEQ multiplex PCR; TCRdb's table is partial and in-frame only. The table shows 9,000 to 9,500 clones, with about 74% occurring only once. The length of the CDR3 is 17 residues. V gave up 2 bases and J gave up 4 bases; unmatched junction bases: 7. CDR1 is SGHTA, CDR2 FQGNSA, per germline. Time point given: pre-treatment sample, taken before nivolumab and TIL therapy. Pleural nodules or supraclavicular lymph nodes made up most of the excised metastases sampled. Adults with stage 4 NSCLC were enrolled in a phase I trial. Remarks on this clone: Its antigen is unknown.

This TCR was sampled from a person between 25 and 80 years old with non-small cell lung cancer. The sequencing here drew on tumor tissue, taken at baseline. This rearrangement joins TRBV7-2 to TRBJ2-1; 11 nucleotides line up with TRBD2. The CDR3 bases are TGTGCCAGCAGCTTACAGCCCGGACTAGCGGGTTACAATGAGCAGTTCTTC. This codes for CASSLQPGLAGYNEQFF.